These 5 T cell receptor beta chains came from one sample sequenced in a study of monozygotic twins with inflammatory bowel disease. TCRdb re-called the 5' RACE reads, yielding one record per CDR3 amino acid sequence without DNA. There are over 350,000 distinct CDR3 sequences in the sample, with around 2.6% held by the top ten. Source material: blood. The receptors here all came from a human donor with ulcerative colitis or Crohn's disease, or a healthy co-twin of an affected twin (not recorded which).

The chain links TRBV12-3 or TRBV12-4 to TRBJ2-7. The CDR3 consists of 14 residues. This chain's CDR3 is CASSFWSATYEQYF.

CDR3 amino acids: CASSRRDSLSYEQYF. The gene calls are TRBV14 and TRBJ2-7; TCRdb picks TRBD1, but there is no DNA to check that call. Germline V gene sequence: CDR1 SGHDN, CDR2 FVKESK. The CDR3 is 15 residues long.

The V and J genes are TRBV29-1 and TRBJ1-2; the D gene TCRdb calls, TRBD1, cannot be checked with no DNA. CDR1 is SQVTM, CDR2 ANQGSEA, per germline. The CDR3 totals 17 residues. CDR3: CSVEDSAGSIPLYGYTF. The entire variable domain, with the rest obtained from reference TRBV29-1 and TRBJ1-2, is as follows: SAVISQKPSRDICQRGTSLTIQCQVDSQVTMMFWYRQQPGQSLTLIATANQGSEATYESGFVIDKFPISRPNLTFSTLTVSNMSPEDSSIYLCSVEDSAGSIPLYGYTFGSGTRLTVV.

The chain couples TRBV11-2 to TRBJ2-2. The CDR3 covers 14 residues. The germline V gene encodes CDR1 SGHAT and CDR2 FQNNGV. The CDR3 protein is CASSLVLNTGELFF.

Here the CDR3 reads CASSQDLGESTEAFF. The V call is TRBV3-1, the J call TRBJ1-1. The CDR3 has 15 amino acids. Germline V gene sequence: CDR1 LGHDT, CDR2 YNNKEL (reference sequence).